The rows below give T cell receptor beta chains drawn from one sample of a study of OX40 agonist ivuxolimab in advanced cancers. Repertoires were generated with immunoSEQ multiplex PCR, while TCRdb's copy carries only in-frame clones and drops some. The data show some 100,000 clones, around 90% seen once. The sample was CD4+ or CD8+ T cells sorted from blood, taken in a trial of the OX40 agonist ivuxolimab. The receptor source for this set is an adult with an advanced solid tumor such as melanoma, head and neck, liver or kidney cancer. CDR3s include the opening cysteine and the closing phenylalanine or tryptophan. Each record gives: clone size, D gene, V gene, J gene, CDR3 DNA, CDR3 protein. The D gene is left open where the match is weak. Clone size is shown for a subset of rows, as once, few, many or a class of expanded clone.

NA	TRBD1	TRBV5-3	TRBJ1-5	TGTGCCAGAAGCCACGAACAGGGGTTCTATCAGCCCCAGCATTTT	CARSHEQGFYQPQHF
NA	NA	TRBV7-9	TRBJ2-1	TGTGCCAGCAGCTTAAACAATGAGCAGTTCTTC	CASSLNNEQFF
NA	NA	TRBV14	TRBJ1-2	TGTGCCAGCAGCCCTCGGACAGTTTCGTATTATGGCTACACCTTC	CASSPRTVSYYGYTF
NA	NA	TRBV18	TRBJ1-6	TGTGCCAGCTCTGGACCTGATTCACCCCTCCACTTT	CASSGPDSPLHF
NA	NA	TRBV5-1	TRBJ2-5	TGCGCCAGCCACTCCCGGGACATCCAAGAGACCCAGTACTTC	CASHSRDIQETQYF
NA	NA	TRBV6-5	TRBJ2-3	TGTGCCAGCATGAAAAGCATATCTACAGATACGCAGTATTTT	CASMKSISTDTQYF
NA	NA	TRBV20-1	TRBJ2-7	TGCAGTGCAGGACGCCCCAGCGAGCAGTACTTC	CSAGRPSEQYF
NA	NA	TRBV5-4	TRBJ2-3	TGTGCCAGCAGCTTGGACAGCCTAAGCACAGATACGCAGTATTTT	CASSLDSLSTDTQYF
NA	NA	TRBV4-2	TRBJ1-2	TGTGCCAGCAGCCAGGGCAGGAGTTCCTATGGCTACACCTTC	CASSQGRSSYGYTF
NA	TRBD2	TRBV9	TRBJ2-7	TGTGCCAGCACCCAACTGGCGGGGGGGCGGGACGAGCAGTACTTC	CASTQLAGGRDEQYF
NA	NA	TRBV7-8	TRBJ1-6	TGTGCCAGCAGCTTAGCGCGGACACAAACACCCCTCCACTTT	CASSLARTQTPLHF
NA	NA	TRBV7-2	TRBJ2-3	TGTGCCAGCAGCCGACAGGTTTCTATACCAGATACGCAGTATTTT	CASSRQVSIPDTQYF
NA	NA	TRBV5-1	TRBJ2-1	TGCGCCAGCGCCCCCCCAGCGGCCGTCAATGAGCAGTTCTTC	CASAPPAAVNEQFF
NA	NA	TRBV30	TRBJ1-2	TGTGCCTGGAGTGTCGGAGAATTGGGAAAGGAGGGCTACACCTTC	CAWSVGELGKEGYTF
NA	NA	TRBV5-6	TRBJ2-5	TGTGCCAGCAGTCCCCAGGGGCAAGAGACCCAGTACTTC	CASSPQGQETQYF
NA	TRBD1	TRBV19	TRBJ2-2	TGTGCCAGTAGTCTGGGACAGGGGGAGACCGGGGAGCTGTTTTTT	CASSLGQGETGELFF
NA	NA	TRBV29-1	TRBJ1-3	TGCAGCGTTGGAGATCCGTTCATGTCTGGAAACACCATATATTTT	CSVGDPFMSGNTIYF
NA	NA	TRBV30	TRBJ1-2	TGTGCCTGGAGTCTTTTAGACGGCACTTTCTACACCTTC	CAWSLLDGTFYTF
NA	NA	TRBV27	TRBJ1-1	TGTGCCAGCAGTTCTCCAGGGCTAGGGACTGAAGCTTTCTTT	CASSSPGLGTEAFF
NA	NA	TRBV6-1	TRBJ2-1	TGTGCCAGCAGGGTAGGGCCCTCCTACAATGAGCAGTTCTTC	CASRVGPSYNEQFF
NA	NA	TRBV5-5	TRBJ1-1	TGTGCCAGCAGCTTGGCCAGTGCGGACATGAACACTGAAGCTTTCTTT	CASSLASADMNTEAFF
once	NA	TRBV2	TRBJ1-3	TGTGCCAGCAGTGATCCGGGAATCGGGAGGGTTACAAGCTCTGGAAACACCATATATTTT	CASSDPGIGRVTSSGNTIYF
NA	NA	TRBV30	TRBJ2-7	TGTGCCTGGAGTGTACTAAGAGGGGCCAGGGCCTACGAGCAGTACTTC	CAWSVLRGARAYEQYF
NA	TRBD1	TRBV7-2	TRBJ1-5	TGTGCCAGCAGCCCAGGACAGGGGAAAGTGAGTCAGCCCCAGCATTTT	CASSPGQGKVSQPQHF
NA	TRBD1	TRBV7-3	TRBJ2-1	TGTGCCAGCAGTTCACAGGGGAGTGGATCCTACAATGAGCAGTTCTTC	CASSSQGSGSYNEQFF
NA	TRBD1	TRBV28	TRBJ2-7	TGTGCCAGCAGACAGGGGTCTTACGAGCAGTACTTC	CASRQGSYEQYF
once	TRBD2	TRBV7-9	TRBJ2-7	TGTGCCAGCAGCTTAAGCCGAGGTAGCGGGCGCTACGAGCAGTACTTC	CASSLSRGSGRYEQYF
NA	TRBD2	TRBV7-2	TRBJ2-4	TGTGCCAGCAGCATCCTTAGCGGGGGGGAAAACATTCAGTACTTC	CASSILSGGENIQYF
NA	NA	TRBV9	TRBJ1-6	TGTGCCAGCAGCGTAGATGCCGAACCTAAGTATTCACCCCTCCACTTT	CASSVDAEPKYSPLHF
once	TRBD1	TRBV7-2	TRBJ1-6	TGTGCCAGCAGCTTGTCCCTGGGACAGGGTTATTCACCCCTCCACTTT	CASSLSLGQGYSPLHF
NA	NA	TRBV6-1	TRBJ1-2	TGTGCCAGCAATCCGGCAACCGGCTACACCTTC	CASNPATGYTF
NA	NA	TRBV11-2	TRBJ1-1	TGTGCCAGCAGCTTAGCAGGACTTGAAGCTTTCTTT	CASSLAGLEAFF
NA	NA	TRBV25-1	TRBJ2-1	TGTGCCAGGACGGGACGGCCCTACAATGAGCAGTTCTTC	CARTGRPYNEQFF
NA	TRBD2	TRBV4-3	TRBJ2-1	TGCGCCAGCAGCCAGGCGGCGGCAGCGGGGTACAATGAGCAGTTCTTC	CASSQAAAAGYNEQFF
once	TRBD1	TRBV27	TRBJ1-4	TGTGCCAGCAGTCAGGGGGCGCGAACTAATGAAAAACTGTTTTTT	CASSQGARTNEKLFF
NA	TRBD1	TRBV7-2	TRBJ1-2	TGTGCCAGCGGGTCAGGGGGAAGCGGCTATGGCTACACCTTC	CASGSGGSGYGYTF
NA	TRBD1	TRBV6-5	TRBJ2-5	TGTGCCAGCACGACAGGGGAAGAGACCCAGTACTTC	CASTTGEETQYF
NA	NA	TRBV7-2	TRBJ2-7	TGTGCCAGCAGCCGCTTTGGTGAAGAGCAGTACTTC	CASSRFGEEQYF
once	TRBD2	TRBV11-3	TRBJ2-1	TGTGCCAGCAGCACCGGGACTAGTGGGCACAATGAGCAGTTCTTC	CASSTGTSGHNEQFF
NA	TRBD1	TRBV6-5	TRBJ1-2	TGTGCCAGCAGTTACATCTCAGGGGGCGACCGTGGCTACACCTTC	CASSYISGGDRGYTF
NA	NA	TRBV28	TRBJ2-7	TGTGCCAGCAGTTCACCGGGGACAGCGGGCGAGCAGTACTTC	CASSSPGTAGEQYF
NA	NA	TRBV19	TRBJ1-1	TGTGCCAGTATTGGGGGGGCGCAAATGGCTTTCTTT	CASIGGAQMAFF
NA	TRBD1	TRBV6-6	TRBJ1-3	TGTGCCAGCTCGTCAACAGGGGACTCTGGAAACACCATATATTTT	CASSSTGDSGNTIYF
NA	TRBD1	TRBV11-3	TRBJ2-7	TGTGCCAGCAGCCCAGGGACAGGGACAGCCTACGAGCAGTACTTC	CASSPGTGTAYEQYF
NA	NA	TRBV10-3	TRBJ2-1	TGTGCCATCAAGGGGGGCCATTCCTACAATGAGCAGTTCTTC	CAIKGGHSYNEQFF
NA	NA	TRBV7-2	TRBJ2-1	TGTGCCAGCAGCTTAGTTTGGGAAAATGAGCAGTTCTTC	CASSLVWENEQFF
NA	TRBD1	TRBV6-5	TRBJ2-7	TGTGCCAGCAGGTCGGACAGGGCCGGTGAGCAGTACTTC	CASRSDRAGEQYF
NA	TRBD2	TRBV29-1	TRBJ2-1	TGCAGCGGAATGACTAGCGGGGGTACCAATGAGCAGTTCTTC	CSGMTSGGTNEQFF
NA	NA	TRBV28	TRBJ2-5	TGTGCCAGCAGTTTCGACAGACTCCAAGAGACCCAGTACTTC	CASSFDRLQETQYF
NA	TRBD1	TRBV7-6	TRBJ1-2	TGTGCCAGCAGCTTAGAGGGACAGGGACGCTATGGCTACACCTTC	CASSLEGQGRYGYTF
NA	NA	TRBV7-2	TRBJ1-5	TGTGCCAGCAGCTTAAGTGTCAACCTGAATCAGCCCCAGCATTTT	CASSLSVNLNQPQHF
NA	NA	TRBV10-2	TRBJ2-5	TGCGCCAGCAGTGAAACTATCCAAGAGACCCAGTACTTC	CASSETIQETQYF
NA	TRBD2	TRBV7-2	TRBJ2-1	TGTGCCAGCAGCTTTAGCGGGGGGCTAGGCAATGAGCAGTTCTTC	CASSFSGGLGNEQFF
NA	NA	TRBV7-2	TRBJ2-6	TGTGCCAGCAGCTTACACCCTGGGGCCAACGTCCTGACTTTC	CASSLHPGANVLTF